Following are 10 T cell receptor beta chains from one sample sequenced in a study of CD8 T cells in ankylosing spondylitis. Study results and caveats: Blood from ankylosing spondylitis patients appeared to carry a characteristic roughly eight-variant TCR beta motif.

Each CDR3 protein gets one entry after TCRdb re-called the 5' RACE reads with MiXCR. Among 200,000 to 250,000 distinct CDR3 sequences listed, approximately 20% were seen once. No cognate antigen is known for these TCRs. The sequenced sample consisted of blood, either unsorted or a sorted T cell fraction (not recorded which). The origin of the receptors is a male donor with ankylosing spondylitis.

This clonotype was counted a few times. The V call is TRBV2, the J call TRBJ2-2, with TRBD2 matching over 12 bases. With V trimmed by 3 bases and J by 2 bases, 4 bases remained unmatched. Germline V CDR1 and CDR2: SNHLY, FYNNEI. The CDR3 has 17 residues. The CDR3 DNA is TGTGCCAGCAGTGAGACTAGCGGGGGATACAACACCGGGGAGCTGTTTTTT. Translated: CASSETSGGYNTGELFF.

This clonotype was seen a handful of times. This rearrangement joins TRBV4-3 to TRBJ2-3; weak D call: TRBD2 (6 bases). Trimming cost V 0 bases and J 4 bases, with 14 bases left between them. Germline CDR1 reads LGHNA; CDR2 reads YSLEER. The CDR3 consists of 16 residues. The CDR3 nucleotides read TGCGCCAGCAGCCAAGATCGCGCGGGAAGGCCAGATACGCAGTATTTT. The encoded protein is CASSQDRAGRPDTQYF.

This clonotype has just a few counts. The chain uses TRBV19 and TRBJ1-2, with D hard to call. The CDR3 has 12 residues. Trimming took off 6 bases at V and 8 bases at J, with 13 bases between the two ends. The germline V gene encodes CDR1 LNHDA and CDR2 SQIVND (reference sequence). The CDR3 reads CASRYSWGGYTF. In DNA, the CDR3 is TGTGCCAGTAGGTACAGCTGGGGAGGCTACACCTTC.

This clonotype was observed a few times. The V and J genes are TRBV15 and TRBJ1-1; 11 nucleotides match TRBD1. Germline-derived CDR1 and CDR2 are LNHNV and YYDKDF (reference sequence). The CDR3 is 15 amino acids. J gave up 3 bases and V 5 bases, and 5 bases lay outside the gene matches. This CDR3 reads CATSGGQGVDTEAFF. The CDR3 DNA reads as TGTGCCACCAGCGGGGGACAGGGGGTGGACACTGAAGCTTTCTTT. Combining the CDR3 with reference TRBV15 and TRBJ1-1 gives the whole variable domain DAMVIQNPRYQVTQFGKPVTLSCSQTLNHNVMYWYQQKSSQAPKLLFHYYDKDFNNEADTPDNFQSRRPNTSFCFLDIRSPGLGDTAMYLCATSGGQGVDTEAFFGQGTRLTVV.

The chain is built from TRBV19 and TRBJ2-2; D call uncertain. Trimming cost V 6 bases and J 0 bases, with 5 bases left between them. The CDR3 contains 13 residues. From germline, CDR1 is LNHDA and CDR2 SQIVND (reference sequence). CDR3: CASSLSNTGELFF. CDR3 in DNA: TGTGCCAGTAGCCTATCGAACACCGGGGAGCTGTTTTTT.

This clonotype showed up just a few times. The gene calls are TRBV6-1 and TRBJ2-1; D not certain. The germline CDR1 and CDR2 sequences are MNHNS and SASEGT. Trimming took off 3 bases at V and 7 bases at J, with 7 bases between the two ends. The CDR3 runs to 12 residues. CDR3 coding DNA: TGTGCCAGCAGTGATGTTGGTAATGAGCAGTTCTTC. Translated, it gives CASSDVGNEQFF.

This sequence joins TRBV4-3 and TRBJ2-5; 9 bases line up with TRBD1. Per the germline V gene, CDR1 is LGHNA and CDR2 is YSLEER. The CDR3 covers 15 residues. V gave up 4 bases and J gave up 5 bases; unmatched junction bases: 8. CDR3: CASSRLTGGFETQYF. CDR3 in DNA: TGCGCCAGCAGCCGACTTACAGGGGGCTTTGAGACCCAGTACTTC.

J is TRBJ2-7 and V is TRBV6-2 or TRBV6-3; possible D gene TRBD1, 5 bases. The ends were cut back, 2 bases at V and 6 bases at J, with 20 bases in the middle. Germline CDR1 is MNHEY and CDR2 is SVGEGT. The CDR3 has 16 amino acids. The CDR3 region has the DNA TGTGCCAGCAGTTACCACGACAGCCCCCGTTTTTTCGAGCAGTACTTC. Amino acids: CASSYHDSPRFFEQYF.

This chain uses TRBV27 with TRBJ2-7; 10 nucleotides line up with TRBD2. Germline V gene data show CDR1 as MNHEY and CDR2 as SMNVEV (reference sequence). The CDR3 extends over 15 amino acids. V dropped 6 bases and J dropped 0; count of bases not matched to a gene: 5. The CDR3 sequence: CASRAGTSVSYEQYF. The CDR3 coding sequence is TGTGCCAGCAGGGCCGGGACTAGCGTCTCCTACGAGCAGTACTTC.

This clonotype was counted ten times or more. The chain couples TRBV4-1 to TRBJ2-2, with D maybe TRBD2 (6 bases). Trimming took off 7 bases at V and 7 bases at J, with 10 bases between the two ends. Germline CDR1 and CDR2: MGHRA and YSYEKL. The CDR3 contains 12 residues. Here the CDR3 DNA reads TGCGCCAGCATGGGGGGTAGCGGGGAGCTGTTTTTT. This gives the protein CASMGGSGELFF.